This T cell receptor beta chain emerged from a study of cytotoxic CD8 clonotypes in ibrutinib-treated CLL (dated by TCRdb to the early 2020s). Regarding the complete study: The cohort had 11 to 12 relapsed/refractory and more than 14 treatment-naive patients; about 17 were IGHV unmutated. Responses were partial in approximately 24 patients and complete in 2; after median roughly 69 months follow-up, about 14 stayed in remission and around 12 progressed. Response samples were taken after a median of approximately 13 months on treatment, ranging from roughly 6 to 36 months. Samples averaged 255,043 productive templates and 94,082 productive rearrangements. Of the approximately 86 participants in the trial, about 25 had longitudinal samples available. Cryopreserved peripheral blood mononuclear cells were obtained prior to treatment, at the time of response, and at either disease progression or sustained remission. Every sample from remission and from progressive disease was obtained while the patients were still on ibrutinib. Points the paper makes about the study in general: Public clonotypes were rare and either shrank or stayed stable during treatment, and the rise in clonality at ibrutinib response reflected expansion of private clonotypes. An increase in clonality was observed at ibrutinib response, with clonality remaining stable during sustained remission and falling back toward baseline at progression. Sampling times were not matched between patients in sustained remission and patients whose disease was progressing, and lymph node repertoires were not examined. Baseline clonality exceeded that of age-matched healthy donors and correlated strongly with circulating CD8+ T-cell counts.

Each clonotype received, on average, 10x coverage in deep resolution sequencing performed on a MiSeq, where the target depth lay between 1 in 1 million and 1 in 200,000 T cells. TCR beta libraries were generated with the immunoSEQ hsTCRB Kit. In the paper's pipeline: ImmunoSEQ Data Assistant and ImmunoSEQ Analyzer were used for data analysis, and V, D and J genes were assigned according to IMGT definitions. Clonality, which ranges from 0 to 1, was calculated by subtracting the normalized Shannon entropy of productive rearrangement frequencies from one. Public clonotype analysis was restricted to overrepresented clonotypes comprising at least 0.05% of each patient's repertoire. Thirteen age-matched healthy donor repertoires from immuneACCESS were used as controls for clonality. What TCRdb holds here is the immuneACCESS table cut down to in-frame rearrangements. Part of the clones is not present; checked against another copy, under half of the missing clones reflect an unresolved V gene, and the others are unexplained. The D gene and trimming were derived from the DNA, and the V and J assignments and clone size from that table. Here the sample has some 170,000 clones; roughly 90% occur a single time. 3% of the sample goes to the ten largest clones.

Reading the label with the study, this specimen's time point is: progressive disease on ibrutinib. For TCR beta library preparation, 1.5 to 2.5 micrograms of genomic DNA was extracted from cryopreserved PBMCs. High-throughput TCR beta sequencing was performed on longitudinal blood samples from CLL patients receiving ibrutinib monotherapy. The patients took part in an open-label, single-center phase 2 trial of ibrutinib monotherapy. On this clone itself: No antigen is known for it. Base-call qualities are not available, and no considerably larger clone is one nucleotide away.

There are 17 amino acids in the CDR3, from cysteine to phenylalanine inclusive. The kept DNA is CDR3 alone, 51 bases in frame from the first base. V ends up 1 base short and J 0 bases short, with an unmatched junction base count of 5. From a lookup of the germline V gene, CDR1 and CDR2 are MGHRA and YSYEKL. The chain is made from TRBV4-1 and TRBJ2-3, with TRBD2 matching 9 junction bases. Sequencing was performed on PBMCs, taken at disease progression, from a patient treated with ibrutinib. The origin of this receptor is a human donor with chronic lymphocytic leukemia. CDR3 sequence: CASSQGAGGISTDTQYF. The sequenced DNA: TGCGCCAGCAGCCAAGGCGCGGGGGGGATCAGCACAGATACGCAGTATTTT.